This TCR beta chain was captured by sequencing in a study of blood T cell repertoires in COVID-19. This clone has at least ten counts. The assay was immunoSEQ multiplex PCR, and TCRdb's table has in-frame clones only and misses some. The table has 200,000 to 250,000 clones, almost 85% seen once. The sequencing sample was made of peripheral blood. The receptor's source is a woman in her 50s with active or convalescent COVID-19.

The CDR3 nucleotides are TGTGCCACCAGTGTGGGGCCCACTGAAGCTTTCTTT. As protein: CATSVGPTEAFF. The chain recombines TRBV24-1 with TRBJ1-1; tentatively, D is TRBD1 (5 bases). This CDR3 spans 12 amino acids. The germline V gene encodes CDR1 KGHDR and CDR2 SFDVKD. V was clipped by 5 bases and J by 4 bases, with 7 bases between them.